Following are 26 T cell receptor beta chains from one sample sequenced in a study of T cell responses to AZD1222 COVID-19 vaccine. TCRdb keeps only in-frame clones here, not all; method: immunoSEQ multiplex PCR. The data show around 110,000 clones, about 86% seen once. The specimen comprised peripheral blood, sampled on day 0 of AZD1222 vaccination. All receptors derive from an adult in good health.

This clone has only one observation. The chain links TRBV14 to TRBJ2-7; TRBD1 agrees at 11 bases. V trimming: 4 bases; J trimming: 4 bases; junction bases outside the gene matches: 3. Germline V CDR1 and CDR2: SGHDN, FVKESK. This CDR3 is 14 amino acids long. CDR3 coding DNA: TGTGCCAGCAGCCGGACAGGGGGCGCGTACGAGCAGTACTTC. It specifies CASSRTGGAYEQYF.

This clone was seen only once. This rearrangement joins TRBV29-1 to TRBJ2-7; 10 bases match TRBD1. J was trimmed by 6 bases and V by 6 bases; bases with no gene match: 8. CDR1 is SQVTM and CDR2 is ANQGSEA in the germline V gene. The CDR3 has 13 residues. The CDR3 loop is CSVGDRGVGEQYF. The CDR3 nucleotides are TGCAGCGTAGGGGACAGGGGAGTGGGCGAGCAGTACTTC.

This clone appeared a few times. This chain connects TRBV2 to TRBJ2-1; maybe TRBD2 (6 bases). This CDR3 is built from 11 residues. Trimming took off 6 bases at V and 10 bases at J, with 10 bases between the two ends. Germline V gene sequence: CDR1 SNHLY, CDR2 FYNNEI. The DNA of the CDR3 is TGTGCCAGCAGCATGGGGAGGGAGCAGTTCTTC. The encoded protein is CASSMGREQFF. The full variable domain, with the rest looked up from reference TRBV2 and TRBJ2-1, is EPEVTQTPSHQVTQMGQEVILRCVPISNHLYFYWYRQILGQKVEFLVSFYNNEISEKSEIFDDQFSVERPDGSNFTLKIRSTKLEDSAMYFCASSMGREQFFGPGTRLTVL.

The chain carries TRBV18 and TRBJ2-2, with D maybe TRBD1 (6 bases). The V end was cut by 3 bases, the J end by 4 bases, with 15 bases between. The V gene's germline CDR1 is KGHSH and CDR2 LQKENI. The CDR3 length is 16 residues. The CDR3 region is CASSPADRPSTGELFF. CDR3 DNA: TGTGCCAGCTCACCTGCCGACAGGCCGTCCACCGGGGAGCTGTTTTTT. Supplemented by reference TRBV18 and TRBJ2-2, the full variable domain reads NAGVMQNPRHLVRRRGQEARLRCSPMKGHSHVYWYRQLPEEGLKFMVYLQKENIIDESGMPKERFSAEFPKEGPSILRIQQVVRGDSAAYFCASSPADRPSTGELFFGEGSRLTVL.

V and J are TRBV18 and TRBJ2-7, with TRBD1 as a possible D gene (6 bases). The CDR3 consists of 15 residues. Germline V gene data show CDR1 as KGHSH and CDR2 as LQKENI. The V gene lost 2 bases and the J gene lost 2 bases, with 13 bases spanning the gap. The CDR3 sequence: CASSPISGAPYEQYF. CDR3 DNA sequence: TGTGCCAGCTCACCAATTTCAGGGGCTCCCTACGAGCAGTACTTC.

The CDR3 DNA sequence: TGTGCCAGCTCACCACCGGGGGAAAGGGCGAACAATCAGCCCCAGCATTTT. This gives the protein CASSPPGERANNQPQHF. This sequence joins TRBV18 and TRBJ1-5, with D perhaps TRBD1 (5 bases). The CDR3 sequence is 17 residues long. Germline V CDR1 and CDR2: KGHSH, LQKENI. V was pared by 0 bases and J by 3 bases, with 15 bases between.

The chain uses TRBV12-3 or TRBV12-4 and TRBJ2-3; possibly TRBD2 for D (5 bases). This CDR3 has 11 amino acids. Trimming took 5 bases from V and 10 from J, leaving 10 bases between them. The CDR3 reads CASSRSVPQYF. The CDR3 region has the DNA TGTGCCAGCAGTCGTAGCGTACCGCAGTATTTT.

This chain links TRBV18 with TRBJ1-3; no clear D. Germline CDR1 reads KGHSH; CDR2 reads LQKENI. Trimming removed 6 bases at V and 0 bases at J, with 9 bases between. This CDR3 region has 14 residues. The CDR3 DNA sequence: TGTGCCAGCTCGCGTCCGGTCTCTGGAAACACCATATATTTT. Translating it yields CASSRPVSGNTIYF.

The chain joins TRBV7-2 to TRBJ2-7; 7 bases are shared with TRBD1. CDR1 and CDR2 from the germline V gene are SGHTA and FQGNSA. V shed 3 bases, J shed 6 bases, and the junction held 5 bases outside the gene matches. This CDR3 spans 13 amino acids. The CDR3 coding sequence is TGTGCCAGCAGCTTCGACAGGGTCCGCGAGCAGTACTTC. This codes for CASSFDRVREQYF.

This clone appeared a few times. The genes are TRBV18 and TRBJ1-5; 7 bases fit TRBD1. Germline assignment: CDR1 KGHSH and CDR2 LQKENI. V shed 5 bases and J 4 bases; nucleotides not matched to a gene: 5. This CDR3 is 14 amino acids long. CDR3 in amino acids: CASSWDSKNQPQHF. In nucleotides, the CDR3 is TGTGCCAGCTCATGGGACAGTAAGAATCAGCCCCAGCATTTT.

The chain recombines TRBV19 with TRBJ1-6; a weak D match, TRBD1 (6 bases). Trimming shortened V by 5 bases and J by 7 bases, and 15 bases separated the two germline ends. Germline CDR1 and CDR2: LNHDA and SQIVND (reference sequence). The CDR3 spans 15 residues. CDR3 bases: TGTGCCAGTAGTCCCCGTCCGGGGGCGAATTCACCCCTCCACTTT. Translation: CASSPRPGANSPLHF.

V is TRBV18 and J is TRBJ1-2; D is ambiguous. The V end was cut by 0 bases, the J end by 0 bases, with 2 bases between. The CDR3 is 13 residues long. From germline, CDR1 is KGHSH and CDR2 LQKENI. The CDR3 loop is CASSPPSNYGYTF. The CDR3 DNA follows: TGTGCCAGCTCACCACCTTCTAACTATGGCTACACCTTC.

V and J are TRBV7-3 and TRBJ2-1, with D unclear. This CDR3 is 13 amino acids long. The ends were cut back, 5 bases at V and 5 bases at J, with 10 bases in the middle. CDR1 is SGHTA and CDR2 is FQGTGA in the germline V gene. CDR3 DNA sequence: TGTGCCAGCAGCCAAGGACCAAACAATGAGCAGTTCTTC. It is translated as CASSQGPNNEQFF.

V gene TRBV19 combines with J gene TRBJ2-1; TRBD2 is a possible D gene (5 bases). This CDR3 is 14 amino acids long. Trimming stripped 2 bases from V and 8 bases from J, with 13 bases between. Looked up from germline, CDR1 is LNHDA and CDR2 is SQIVND (reference sequence). The CDR3: CASSIYDYADEQFF. As DNA, the CDR3 is TGTGCCAGTAGTATATACGACTATGCCGATGAGCAGTTCTTC.

The rearrangement uses TRBV7-8 and TRBJ1-5, with TRBD1 matching over 7 bases. With 1 base clipped from V and 4 bases from J, the junction kept 13 bases outside the gene matches. CDR1 is SGHVS, CDR2 FQNEAQ, per germline. The CDR3 runs to 18 residues. CDR3 sequence (DNA): TGTGCCAGCAGCTTAGACGAGGGGGCATTCTTTGGGAATCAGCCCCAGCATTTT. It translates to CASSLDEGAFFGNQPQHF. Full variable domain (outside the CDR3, taken from reference TRBV7-8 and TRBJ1-5): GAGVSQSPRYKVAKRGQDVALRCDPISGHVSLFWYQQALGQGPEFLTYFQNEAQLDKSGLPSDRFFAERPEGSVSTLKIQRTQQEDSAVYLCASSLDEGAFFGNQPQHFGDGTRLSIL.

Comments on this clone: One junction end does not reproduce the germline sequence, and a read error may be involved. J is TRBJ1-1 and V is TRBV20-1, with D tentatively TRBD1 (5 bases). The CDR3 extends over 11 amino acids. Germline CDR1 reads DFQATT; CDR2 reads SNEGSKA (reference sequence). DNA of the CDR3: TGCAGTGCTAGGACCTCTAGGGGCGACCTTTTT. Translation gives CSARTSRGDLF.

This chain connects TRBV5-4 to TRBJ2-1, with a possible D match to TRBD2 (6 bases). Trimming left V 6 bases short and J 8 bases short, with 27 bases between. The CDR3 spans 17 residues. Germline CDR1 and CDR2: SGHNT and YYREEE (reference sequence). The CDR3 protein is CASTLEQAGPRRDEQFF. The CDR3 DNA reads TGTGCCAGCACCCTCGAGCAAGCGGGCCCGAGGAGGGATGAGCAGTTCTTC.

The chain recombines TRBV19 with TRBJ2-5, with 9 nucleotides matching TRBD2. The CDR3 is 14 residues long. J lost 5 bases, V lost 4 bases, and 5 bases had no gene match. Per the germline V gene, CDR1 is LNHDA and CDR2 is SQIVND (reference sequence). Here the CDR3 reads CASSTSSGVETQYF. DNA of the CDR3: TGTGCCAGTAGTACGTCTAGCGGGGTGGAGACCCAGTACTTC.

The gene calls are TRBV30 and TRBJ1-2; TRBD1 matches 9 bases. CDR3 length: 12 amino acids. Germline assignment: CDR1 GTSNPN and CDR2 SVGIG (reference sequence). Trimming removed 5 bases from V and 2 bases from J; junction bases left unmatched: 0. The CDR3 spells CAWGQGNYGYTF. The DNA of the CDR3 is TGTGCCTGGGGACAGGGGAACTATGGCTACACCTTC.

The chain has TRBV7-6 and TRBJ2-1; 12 positions agree with TRBD2. Trimming at V came to 3 bases and at J to 7 bases, leaving 13 bases not matched to a gene. The CDR3 spans 18 residues. Germline CDR1 and CDR2: SGHVS and FNYEAQ. The CDR3 sequence: CASSFGASGRADRNEQFF. In DNA, the CDR3 is TGTGCCAGCAGCTTTGGGGCTAGCGGGAGGGCCGACCGGAATGAGCAGTTCTTC.

The V call is TRBV28, the J call TRBJ1-5; 7 bases agree with TRBD1. The J segment lost 0 bases and the V segment lost 9 bases, leaving 8 bases of the junction unmatched. Germline V gene sequence: CDR1 MDHEN, CDR2 SYDVKM. The CDR3 is 15 amino acids. The CDR3 DNA is TGTGCCAGTGCCGAGACAGGGATTAGCAATCAGCCCCAGCATTTT. This sequence encodes CASAETGISNQPQHF.

This chain joins TRBV5-1 and TRBJ2-7; 8 bases fit TRBD2. The CDR3 extends over 16 amino acids. Germline V gene sequence: CDR1 SGHRS, CDR2 YFSETQ. The V and J ends lost 5 bases and 3 bases, in that order; junction bases with no gene match: 13. The DNA for the CDR3 is TGCGCCAGCAGTAGGGGAGGGCGGGGGGACCACTACGAGCAGTACTTC. As protein: CASSRGGRGDHYEQYF. The whole variable domain, filled in from reference TRBV5-1 and TRBJ2-7, reads KAGVTQTPRYLIKTRGQQVTLSCSPISGHRSVSWYQQTPGQGLQFLFEYFSETQRNKGNFPGRFSGRQFSNSRSEMNVSTLELGDSALYLCASSRGGRGDHYEQYFGPGTRLTVT.

This chain links TRBV7-2 with TRBJ1-5; D remains unclear. This CDR3 has 15 amino acids. CDR1 and CDR2 from the germline V gene are SGHTA and FQGNSA. Trimming stripped 3 bases from V and 0 bases from J, with 9 bases between. CDR3 nucleotides: TGTGCCAGCAGCTTCGTTTCGGATAGCAATCAGCCCCAGCATTTT. This gives the protein CASSFVSDSNQPQHF.

This clone was observed once. The chain recombines TRBV28 with TRBJ2-2; possible D gene TRBD2, 5 bases. The CDR3 contains 16 residues. V was clipped by 6 bases and J by 0 bases, with 14 bases between them. Germline V gene lookup returns CDR1 MDHEN and CDR2 SYDVKM. CDR3: CASSELGSPNTGELFF. The CDR3 DNA follows: TGTGCCAGCAGCGAATTAGGGAGCCCGAACACCGGGGAGCTGTTTTTT.

The V and J genes are TRBV5-6 and TRBJ2-7; D may be TRBD1 (6 bases). Between the trimmed V and J ends, which lost 2 bases and 3 bases, there was a span of 12 bases. Germline CDR1 and CDR2: SGHDT and YYEEEE. The CDR3 covers 14 residues. CDR3 in DNA: TGTGCCAGCAGCTTAATTGGACAGTACTACGAGCAGTACTTC. Amino acids: CASSLIGQYYEQYF. The complete variable domain, with remaining parts taken from reference TRBV5-6 and TRBJ2-7, reads DAGVTQSPTHLIKTRGQQVTLRCSPKSGHDTVSWYQQALGQGPQFIFQYYEEEERQRGNFPDRFSGHQFPNYSSELNVNALLLGDSALYLCASSLIGQYYEQYFGPGTRLTVT.

On this clone itself: At the DNA level, this CDR3 is encoded by other sequences in the same sample as well. The chain employs TRBV18 and TRBJ1-5; D is uncertain. CDR3 length: 13 amino acids. V was trimmed by 3 bases and J by 2 bases, leaving 5 bases between them. Germline CDR1 reads KGHSH; CDR2 reads LQKENI. As DNA, the CDR3 is TGTGCCAGCTCACCCGGCGGCAATCAGCCCCAGCATTTT. This translates into CASSPGGNQPQHF.